The 4 T cell receptor beta chains below all came from one sample that was sequenced in a study of T cells after yellow fever vaccination. From the 5' RACE reads, TCRdb called clonotypes with MiXCR, one entry per CDR3 protein. The repertoire includes around 530,000 distinct CDR3 sequences, less than 20% of them detected once, and 17% sits in the top ten. This material consisted of PBMCs, taken about 5 days after the first yellow fever vaccination. All receptors come from a man in his late teens or twenties who received the YFV17D yellow fever vaccine.

There are many counts of this clonotype. The V gene is TRBV12-3 or TRBV12-4, the J gene TRBJ2-2; 7 bases line up with TRBD1. After removal of 4 bases from V and 2 bases from J, the junction contained 1 base not matched to a gene. This CDR3 spans 14 amino acids. The CDR3 nucleotides read TGTGCCAGCAGTTGGGACAGAAACACCGGGGAGCTGTTTTTT. Encoded protein: CASSWDRNTGELFF.

V usage is TRBV7-2 and J usage is TRBJ1-5, with TRBD1 matching 7 bases. Trimming cost V 3 bases and J 4 bases; bases outside gene matches: 12. Germline values: CDR1 SGHTA, CDR2 FQGNSA. The CDR3 sequence is 17 residues long. CDR3 region: CASSLAPGTALNQPQHF. CDR3 coding DNA: TGTGCCAGCAGCTTGGCTCCCGGGACAGCACTAAATCAGCCCCAGCATTTT.

The V and J genes are TRBV4-1 and TRBJ2-3; D perhaps matches TRBD1 (5 bases). Germline values: CDR1 MGHRA, CDR2 YSYEKL. Between the trimmed V and J ends, which lost 0 bases and 10 bases, there was a span of 11 bases. The CDR3 sequence is 13 residues long. The CDR3 region is CASSQEGPRAQYF. CDR3 nucleotide sequence: TGCGCCAGCAGCCAAGAAGGTCCCAGGGCGCAGTATTTT.

The table lists this clonotype with a few counts. This chain joins TRBV12-3 or TRBV12-4 and TRBJ1-2, with TRBD1 as a possible D gene (5 bases). The CDR3 length is 15 residues. The V end was cut by 8 bases, the J end by 7 bases, with 23 bases between. Written as DNA, the CDR3 is TGTGCCAGCCGGCTTGTGGATTCGGGGGTGGGTGGCTACACCTTC. Amino acids: CASRLVDSGVGGYTF.